These 5 T cell receptor beta chains came from one sample sequenced in a study of blood T cell repertoires in COVID-19. Measured with immunoSEQ multiplex PCR; TCRdb has only the in-frame clones, and not every one. Here the sample spans roughly 330,000 clones, around 87% being singletons. Sequenced sample: PBMCs or T cells enriched from blood (not recorded which). All receptors come from a woman in her twenties or thirties who had recovered from COVID-19.

This sequence joins TRBV3-1 (or the pseudogene TRBV3-2) and TRBJ1-1, with TRBD1 as a possible D gene (5 bases). V lost 5 bases, J lost 1 base, and 8 bases lay in between. Germline CDR1 LGHDT, CDR2 YNNKEL (reference sequence). There are 13 residues in the CDR3. In DNA, the CDR3 is TGTGCCAGCAGCACAGGCTGGAACACTGAAGCTTTCTTT. It is translated as CASSTGWNTEAFF.

The chain carries TRBV7-2 and TRBJ1-1, with a possible D match to TRBD1 (6 bases). Germline loops: CDR1 SGHTA, CDR2 FQGNSA. Deletions cut 5 bases from V and 0 bases from J, with 19 bases between. There are 17 residues in the CDR3. The CDR3: CASSKGGVQGMNTEAFF. In DNA form, the CDR3 reads TGTGCCAGCAGCAAGGGGGGGGTGCAGGGCATGAACACTGAAGCTTTCTTT.

The chain recombines TRBV5-4 with TRBJ1-1; D is uncertain. The CDR3 has 14 residues. CDR1 and CDR2 (germline): SGHNT, YYREEE (reference sequence). V was trimmed by 1 base and J by 5 bases, leaving 12 bases between them. This chain's CDR3 is CASSLRREETEAFF. DNA for the CDR3: TGTGCCAGCAGCTTGAGAAGAGAGGAGACTGAAGCTTTCTTT.

The J gene is TRBJ2-6, the V gene TRBV6-5; TRBD1 agrees at 7 bases. The CDR3 has 15 amino acids. Trimming cost V 2 bases and J 3 bases; bases outside gene matches: 1. Germline V gene sequence: CDR1 MNHEY, CDR2 SVGAGI. The CDR3: CASSYRGLGANVLTF. The CDR3 nucleotides read TGTGCCAGCAGTTACAGGGGGCTTGGGGCCAACGTCCTGACTTTC.

The rearrangement links TRBV11-2 to TRBJ1-2; 8 bases are a match to TRBD1. The junction had 4 bases not matched to a gene; V was cut back by 1 base and J by 3 bases. The V gene's germline CDR1 is SGHAT and CDR2 FQNNGV. The CDR3 is 15 residues long. The CDR3 protein is CASSLGGQAYYGYTF. CDR3 nucleotide sequence: TGTGCCAGCAGCTTAGGGGGACAGGCCTACTATGGCTACACCTTC.